This T cell receptor (beta chain) came from a study of vaccination and CD4 T cells after COVID-19. The wider study: Nasal swab PCR had shown SARS-CoV-2 positivity in the convalescent patients (roughly ten mild cases, one severe case). Post-diagnosis, post-COVID samples were collected after a median approximately 100 days, ranging 35 to 161. Some control cultures received a CEFX pool, which served as the positive control. Others received an HIV-1 Nef pool or no peptide.

Treatment described: approximately nine-day PBMC culture with coronavirus spike peptide pools or control peptides (ViraFEST assay). CD4+ T cells that had been cultured provided DNA sequenced with the Oncomine TCR Beta short-read assay. MiXCR, run by TCRdb on the PCR reads, gives a single entry per CDR3 protein. The sample includes over 8,000 distinct CDR3 sequences, roughly 63% of them seen just once. This CDR3 comprises 12 residues. Germline-derived CDR1 and CDR2 are SEHNR and FQNEAQ (reference sequence). To note about this clonotype: The antigen remains undetermined. Compared with germline, one end of the junction differs, possibly owing to a read error.

This clonotype was sampled from a human donor who had recovered from COVID-19. The sample was CD4+ T cells from blood, cultured in vitro. V and J are TRBV7-9 and TRBJ2-3, with TRBD2 matching over 10 bases. The CDR3 coding sequence is TGTGCCAGCAGCATCACTAGCGGGGCACTCCGTTTT. The encoded protein is CASSITSGALRF.